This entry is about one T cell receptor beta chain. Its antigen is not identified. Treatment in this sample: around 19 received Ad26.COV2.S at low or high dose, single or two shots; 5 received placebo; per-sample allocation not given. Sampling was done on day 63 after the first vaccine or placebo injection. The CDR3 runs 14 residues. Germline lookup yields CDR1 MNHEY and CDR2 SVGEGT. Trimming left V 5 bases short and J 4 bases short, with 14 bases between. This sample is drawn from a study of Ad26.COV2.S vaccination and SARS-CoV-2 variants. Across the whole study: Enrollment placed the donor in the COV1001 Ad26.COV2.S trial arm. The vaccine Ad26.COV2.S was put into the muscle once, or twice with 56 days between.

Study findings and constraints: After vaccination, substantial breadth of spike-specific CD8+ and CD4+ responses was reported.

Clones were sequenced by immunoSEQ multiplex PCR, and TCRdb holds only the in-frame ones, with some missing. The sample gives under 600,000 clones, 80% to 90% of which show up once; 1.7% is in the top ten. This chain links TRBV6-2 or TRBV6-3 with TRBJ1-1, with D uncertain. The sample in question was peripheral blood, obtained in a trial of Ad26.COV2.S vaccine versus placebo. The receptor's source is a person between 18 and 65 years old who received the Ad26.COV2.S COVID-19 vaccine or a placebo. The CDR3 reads CASSHPLWSTEAFF. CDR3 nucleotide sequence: TGTGCCAGCAGTCACCCCCTGTGGAGCACTGAAGCTTTCTTT.